This T cell receptor beta chain comes out of a study of cytomegalovirus exposure and HLA in healthy donors. PCR involved 60 Vbeta and 13 Jbeta primers. TCRdb keeps only in-frame clones here, not all; method: immunoSEQ multiplex PCR. Of around 140,000 clones in the sample, approximately 79% were seen once. This clone was seen a few times. Its specificity is not known. Study-level results: Roughly even sequencing depth across donors was the assumption behind the presence/absence analyses. Serostatus for CMV was the only available immune exposure information.

The sample consisted of PBMCs. The origin of this receptor is a man aged 45-65 years in good health and CMV-seropositive.

CDR3 loop: CASSDAGQGATEAFF. For the CDR3, the DNA is TGTGCCAGCAGTGATGCCGGACAGGGGGCCACTGAAGCTTTCTTT. J is TRBJ1-1 and V is TRBV2; TRBD1 aligns across 11 bases. This CDR3 has 15 residues. Germline loops: CDR1 SNHLY, CDR2 FYNNEI. J was trimmed by 4 bases and V by 3 bases; bases with no gene match: 4.